This entry lists 30 T cell receptor beta chains sequenced from one sample in a study of blood T cell repertoires in COVID-19 (dated by TCRdb to 2018 to 2020). Receptor libraries were prepared by the immunoSEQ multiplex PCR assay. Drawn from immuneACCESS, this table holds only the in-frame rearrangements with V and J called that TCRdb kept. Clones are partly lost; checked studies trace under half to an unresolved V gene and leave the rest unexplained. The sample includes 140,000 or so clones, with 70% to 90% observed a single time. The ten largest account for about 2.9% of the sample. Material: peripheral blood. The receptors shown here come from a middle-aged man with acute or convalescent COVID-19.

The rearrangement joins TRBV28 to TRBJ2-1; 8 bases align to TRBD2. The CDR3 spans 19 residues. Germline values: CDR1 MDHEN, CDR2 SYDVKM. After removal of 1 base from V and 6 bases from J, the junction contained 17 bases not matched to a gene. The chain's CDR3 is CASSLLSREGGFSFNEQFF. CDR3 nucleotide sequence: TGTGCCAGCAGTTTATTAAGTCGGGAGGGTGGATTCTCGTTCAATGAGCAGTTCTTC.

The V and J genes are TRBV19 and TRBJ1-5, with 9 bases matching TRBD1. The CDR3 loop spans 15 amino acids. Losses at the gene ends were 6 bases for V and 2 bases for J; bases not matched to a gene: 5. The V gene's germline CDR1 is LNHDA and CDR2 SQIVND (reference sequence). The DNA of the CDR3 is TGTGCCAGTAGACCGTGGGACAGGGGCAATCAGCCCCAGCATTTT. This gives the protein CASRPWDRGNQPQHF. Complete variable domain (other parts from reference TRBV19 and TRBJ1-5): DGGITQSPKYLFRKEGQNVTLSCEQNLNHDAMYWYRQDPGQGLRLIYYSQIVNDFQKGDIAEGYSVSREKKESFPLTVTSAQKNPTAFYLCASRPWDRGNQPQHFGDGTRLSIL.

The chain uses TRBV24-1 and TRBJ2-3; TRBD1 aligns across 8 bases. With V trimmed by 5 bases and J by 1 base, 7 bases remained unmatched. Germline CDR1 is KGHDR and CDR2 is SFDVKD. The CDR3 is made up of 16 amino acids. DNA of the CDR3: TGTGCCACCAGTGCAGCCGGACAGGGAGGCACAGATACGCAGTATTTT. Its protein product is CATSAAGQGGTDTQYF.

The chain carries TRBV4-1 and TRBJ1-3; D gene ambiguous. V lost 4 bases to trimming and J lost 3 bases, with 4 bases between them. Per the germline V gene, CDR1 is MGHRA and CDR2 is YSYEKL. CDR3 length: 12 residues. CDR3 DNA: TGCGCCAGCAGCCCCGGTGGAAACACCATATATTTT. This encodes CASSPGGNTIYF.

This clone was observed a few times. This chain joins TRBV15 and TRBJ1-5, with TRBD1 identical over 7 bases. With 3 bases clipped from V and 3 bases from J, the junction kept 8 bases outside the gene matches. The CDR3 spans 16 residues. Germline V gives CDR1 LNHNV, CDR2 YYDKDF (reference sequence). CDR3 nucleotide sequence: TGTGCCACCAGCAGGCCTGGGGGACAGCTCAATCAGCCCCAGCATTTT. Translated, it gives CATSRPGGQLNQPQHF. Combining the CDR3 with reference TRBV15 and TRBJ1-5 gives the whole variable domain DAMVIQNPRYQVTQFGKPVTLSCSQTLNHNVMYWYQQKSSQAPKLLFHYYDKDFNNEADTPDNFQSRRPNTSFCFLDIRSPGLGDTAMYLCATSRPGGQLNQPQHFGDGTRLSIL.

DNA for the CDR3: TGTGCCACCAGTGATTTTGGACAGGGGAGCACAGATACGCAGTATTTT. It yields the protein CATSDFGQGSTDTQYF. V usage is TRBV24-1 and J usage is TRBJ2-3, with 9 positions matching TRBD1. Germline trimming cut 1 base from V and 0 bases from J; bases unmatched to any gene: 1. Germline CDR1 reads KGHDR; CDR2 reads SFDVKD. This CDR3 spans 16 amino acids.

The chain links TRBV19 to TRBJ2-7; D may be TRBD1 (5 bases). This CDR3 contains 14 residues. CDR1 and CDR2 (germline): LNHDA, SQIVND (reference sequence). V lost 4 bases, J lost 5 bases, and 15 bases lay in between. CDR3 sequence: CASSNSGASHEQYF. The CDR3 DNA sequence: TGTGCCAGTAGTAATTCTGGGGCGAGCCACGAGCAGTACTTC.

The J gene is TRBJ1-6, the V gene TRBV4-2, with D perhaps matching TRBD1 (5 bases). Germline lookup yields CDR1 LGHNA and CDR2 YNFKEQ. The ends were cut back, 7 bases at V and 7 bases at J, with 14 bases in the middle. The CDR3 is made up of 14 amino acids. The CDR3 bases are TGTGCCAGCACCGGGGCGATGGTGAATTCACCCCTCCACTTT. Encoded protein: CASTGAMVNSPLHF.

This chain joins TRBV9 and TRBJ2-7; 8 positions match TRBD1. The CDR3 totals 18 residues. V shed 4 bases, J shed 0 bases, and the junction held 15 bases outside the gene matches. Germline CDR1 is SGDLS and CDR2 is YYNGEE. Here the CDR3 DNA reads TGTGCCAGCAGCCCCCACGCCAGGGGGCGACTTAGCTCCTACGAGCAGTACTTC. It yields the protein CASSPHARGRLSSYEQYF.

The chain couples TRBV25-1 to TRBJ1-3, with 9 bases identical to TRBD1. The CDR3 has 14 amino acids. V shed 7 bases, J shed 1 base, and the junction held 2 bases outside the gene matches. Germline CDR1 reads MGHDK; CDR2 reads SYGVNS. The CDR3 loop is CASIDRGSGNTIYF. In DNA, the CDR3 is TGTGCCAGCATTGACAGGGGGTCTGGAAACACCATATATTTT.

The chain has TRBV5-1 and TRBJ2-7; 9 nucleotides line up with TRBD1. Germline CDR1 is SGHRS and CDR2 is YFSETQ. J was trimmed by 2 bases and V by 5 bases; bases with no gene match: 5. CDR3 length equals 14 residues. CDR3 residues: CASRGDRVTYEQYF. In DNA form, the CDR3 reads TGCGCCAGCAGAGGGGACAGGGTAACCTACGAGCAGTACTTC.

This CDR3 is CASSLGTSTQYF. The DNA for the CDR3 is TGCGCCAGCAGCCTTGGGACTAGCACGCAGTATTTT. The chain carries TRBV4-1 and TRBJ2-3; 9 nucleotides line up with TRBD2. Trimming at V came to 4 bases and at J to 9 bases, leaving 2 bases not matched to a gene. Germline V CDR1 and CDR2: MGHRA, YSYEKL. This CDR3 comprises 12 residues.

This clone was counted a single time. The chain combines TRBV2 with TRBJ1-1, with D hard to call. The ends were cut back, 5 bases at V and 8 bases at J, with 12 bases in the middle. Germline-derived CDR1 and CDR2 are SNHLY and FYNNEI. The CDR3 totals 12 residues. CDR3 sequence reads: CASSMPAGEAFF. The CDR3 DNA reads TGTGCCAGCAGTATGCCAGCGGGGGAAGCTTTCTTT.

The chain combines TRBV19 with TRBJ2-5; 7 nucleotides agree with TRBD2. This CDR3 is 15 amino acids long. V trimming: 5 bases; J trimming: 3 bases; junction bases outside the gene matches: 9. Germline CDR1 LNHDA, CDR2 SQIVND (reference sequence). CDR3 nucleotides: TGTGCCAGTAGTCCCTGGGGAGGGGAAGAAGAGACCCAGTACTTC. Its protein product is CASSPWGGEEETQYF.

This clone was seen a few times. The chain employs TRBV18 and TRBJ1-2; weak D call: TRBD1 (5 bases). Germline assignment: CDR1 KGHSH and CDR2 LQKENI. V shed 1 base and J shed 2 bases, with 8 bases lying between them. This CDR3 spans 14 amino acids. CDR3 loop: CASSPRTQNYGYTF. CDR3 coding DNA: TGTGCCAGCTCACCACGGACACAAAACTATGGCTACACCTTC.

The chain is built from TRBV19 and TRBJ1-2; TRBD1 aligns across 7 bases. This CDR3 region has 16 residues. Germline trimming cut 3 bases from V and 0 bases from J; bases unmatched to any gene: 7. CDR1 is LNHDA, CDR2 SQIVND, per germline (reference sequence). This CDR3 reads CASSITGARSNYGYTF. CDR3 nucleotides: TGTGCCAGTAGTATTACAGGGGCCCGGTCTAACTATGGCTACACCTTC.

The chain is built from TRBV3-1 (or the pseudogene TRBV3-2) and TRBJ2-2; D gene ambiguous. There are 16 residues in the CDR3. CDR1 and CDR2 (germline): LGHDT, YNNKEL (reference sequence). Trimming removed 2 bases from V and 6 bases from J, with 16 bases in between. CDR3 sequence reads: CASSQLRGFRSGELFF. Written as DNA, the CDR3 is TGTGCCAGCAGCCAACTCCGCGGCTTCCGCTCCGGGGAGCTGTTTTTT.

The chain couples TRBV6-5 to TRBJ2-5; D may be TRBD1 (6 bases). The length of the CDR3 is 13 residues. Trimming cost V 6 bases and J 2 bases, with 10 bases left between them. Germline loops: CDR1 MNHEY, CDR2 SVGAGI. The CDR3 spells CASSVQGQETQYF. The CDR3 DNA is TGTGCCAGCAGCGTACAGGGACAAGAGACCCAGTACTTC.

This clone was picked up one time. V and J are TRBV7-3 and TRBJ2-7; the match to TRBD1 covers 8 bases. Trimming removed 3 bases from V and 3 bases from J; junction bases left unmatched: 4. In germline, CDR1 is SGHTA, CDR2 FQGTGA. This CDR3 spans 14 amino acids. The CDR3 DNA is TGTGCCAGCAGCTTGACTACAGGGGGCTACGAGCAGTACTTC. Its translation is CASSLTTGGYEQYF.

The chain recombines TRBV4-1 with TRBJ1-5, with D unresolved. The ends were cut back, 6 bases at V and 1 base at J, with 10 bases in the middle. Per the germline V gene, CDR1 is MGHRA and CDR2 is YSYEKL. This CDR3 region has 14 residues. CDR3 loop: CASSGERSNQPQHF. DNA for the CDR3: TGCGCCAGCAGTGGGGAGCGGAGCAATCAGCCCCAGCATTTT.

The chain is built from TRBV3-1 (or the pseudogene TRBV3-2) and TRBJ1-5; D unresolved. Germline V gives CDR1 LGHDT, CDR2 YNNKEL (reference sequence). Trimming removed 0 bases from V and 0 bases from J, with 9 bases in between. The CDR3 length is 16 residues. The CDR3 loop is CASSQDGGNSNQPQHF. The DNA of the CDR3 is TGTGCCAGCAGCCAAGATGGCGGGAATAGCAATCAGCCCCAGCATTTT.

In this sample, this clone turned up once. The genes are TRBV7-9 and TRBJ1-2; D gene ambiguous. Trimming pared 1 base from V and 3 bases from J, leaving 6 bases between. Per the germline V gene, CDR1 is SEHNR and CDR2 is FQNEAQ (reference sequence). There are 13 residues in the CDR3. The CDR3 sequence is CASSLGAYYGYTF. The CDR3 nucleotides are TGTGCCAGCAGCTTAGGGGCCTACTATGGCTACACCTTC.

The chain carries TRBV27 and TRBJ2-3; 11 bases map to TRBD2. J gave up 3 bases and V 4 bases, and 9 bases lay outside the gene matches. This CDR3 contains 17 residues. Germline assignment: CDR1 MNHEY and CDR2 SMNVEV (reference sequence). CDR3 protein: CASSSVLLAGETDTQYF. CDR3 nucleotides: TGTGCCAGCAGTTCCGTCCTACTAGCGGGAGAGACAGATACGCAGTATTTT.

This clone came up a few times. The chain uses TRBV14 and TRBJ1-2, with 8 bases that match TRBD1. Germline-derived CDR1 and CDR2 are SGHDN and FVKESK. The V and J ends lost 1 base and 1 base, in that order; junction bases with no gene match: 11. The CDR3 covers 18 residues. CDR3 region: CASSQAEGQAGFNYGYTF. DNA for the CDR3: TGTGCCAGCAGCCAAGCGGAGGGACAGGCGGGGTTTAACTATGGCTACACCTTC.

The chain employs TRBV7-3 and TRBJ2-1; D is uncertain. The germline V and J ends were trimmed by 5 bases and 0 bases, with 14 bases remaining between them. Germline CDR1 reads SGHTA; CDR2 reads FQGTGA. CDR3 length: 16 residues. CDR3 sequence (DNA): TGTGCCAGCAGCGAGTACAGCACCCGCTCCTACAATGAGCAGTTCTTC. Protein product: CASSEYSTRSYNEQFF. Looking up the rest from reference TRBV7-3 and TRBJ2-1 gives the full variable domain: GAGVSQTPSNKVTEKGKYVELRCDPISGHTALYWYRQSLGQGPEFLIYFQGTGAADDSGLPNDRFFAVRPEGSVSTLKIQRTERGDSAVYLCASSEYSTRSYNEQFFGPGTRLTVL.

The chain uses TRBV19 and TRBJ2-7; perhaps TRBD2 as D (5 bases). This CDR3 spans 15 amino acids. Trimming removed 4 bases at V and 4 bases at J, with 17 bases between. Germline V gives CDR1 LNHDA, CDR2 SQIVND (reference sequence). The CDR3 is CASSTAPAGGYEQYF. CDR3 in DNA: TGTGCCAGTAGTACAGCGCCTGCTGGAGGATACGAGCAGTACTTC. The full variable domain, with the rest looked up from reference TRBV19 and TRBJ2-7, is DGGITQSPKYLFRKEGQNVTLSCEQNLNHDAMYWYRQDPGQGLRLIYYSQIVNDFQKGDIAEGYSVSREKKESFPLTVTSAQKNPTAFYLCASSTAPAGGYEQYFGPGTRLTVT.

J is TRBJ2-2 and V is TRBV19; 8 nucleotides agree with TRBD1. CDR3 length equals 16 residues. Germline values: CDR1 LNHDA, CDR2 SQIVND (reference sequence). The ends lost 5 bases at V and 4 bases at J; junction bases unmatched: 9. This CDR3 is CASSSLWTGLTGELFF. The CDR3 DNA follows: TGTGCCAGTAGTTCCCTATGGACAGGGCTCACCGGGGAGCTGTTTTTT.

The chain joins TRBV4-1 to TRBJ2-2; D gene uncertain. Germline V gene sequence: CDR1 MGHRA, CDR2 YSYEKL. V lost 2 bases, J lost 4 bases, and 20 bases lay in between. The CDR3 covers 18 residues. The CDR3 region has the DNA TGCGCCAGCAGCCAATTCCAACCGGGTCCCACGATCACCGGGGAGCTGTTTTTT. It specifies CASSQFQPGPTITGELFF.

This rearrangement joins TRBV12-3 or TRBV12-4 to TRBJ1-4; no firm D call. Trimming pared 5 bases from V and 8 bases from J, leaving 9 bases between. The CDR3 consists of 12 residues. CDR3 region: CASSGREEKLFF. Written as DNA, the CDR3 is TGTGCCAGCAGTGGCCGGGAAGAAAAACTGTTTTTT.

The chain combines TRBV11-2 with TRBJ1-2; 11 nucleotides match TRBD1. Trimming took 4 bases from V and 4 from J; bases not matched to a gene: 8. CDR3 length equals 16 residues. CDR1 and CDR2 (germline): SGHAT, FQNNGV. The CDR3 DNA sequence: TGTGCCAGCAGCTCCGGACAGGGGGCTGTCCCCTATGGCTACACCTTC. It specifies CASSSGQGAVPYGYTF.